A single sample gave rise to the 14 T cell receptor beta chains below, sequenced in a study of T cells after yellow fever vaccination. Each CDR3 protein is one row after TCRdb ran MiXCR on the 5' RACE reads. In the table there are 500,000 to 700,000 distinct CDR3 sequences, 19% of which are singletons. The sample in question was PBMCs, obtained 15 days after the yellow fever booster vaccination. These receptors all stem from a man aged 30 to 45 who received the YFV17D yellow fever vaccine.

V is TRBV7-9 and J is TRBJ2-3, with a possible D match to TRBD2 (5 bases). V lost 3 bases to trimming and J lost 2 bases, with 9 bases between them. CDR1 SEHNR and CDR2 FQNEAQ come from the germline V gene (reference sequence). The CDR3 has 14 residues. The CDR3 spells CASSFGVFTDTQYF. CDR3 coding DNA: TGTGCCAGCAGCTTCGGGGTTTTCACAGATACGCAGTATTTT.

This clonotype occurred many times. J is TRBJ2-1 and V is TRBV20-1, with 10 bases matching TRBD2. V was pared by 2 bases and J by 3 bases, with 7 bases of the junction left unmatched. CDR1 and CDR2 from the germline V gene are DFQATT and SNEGSKA (reference sequence). CDR3 length: 16 residues. The CDR3 region is CSARLAGAKIYNEQFF. The CDR3 bases are TGCAGTGCTAGACTAGCGGGAGCTAAAATCTACAATGAGCAGTTCTTC.

This clonotype was picked up a small number of times. The chain recombines TRBV7-2 with TRBJ2-1, with 9 bases that match TRBD1. This CDR3 region has 15 residues. Trimming cost V 7 bases and J 4 bases; bases outside gene matches: 8. Germline V lookup: CDR1 SGHTA, CDR2 FQGNSA. CDR3 DNA sequence: TGTGCCAGCAAACCAGACAGGGGGACATACAATGAGCAGTTCTTC. This gives the protein CASKPDRGTYNEQFF.

This chain links TRBV30 with TRBJ2-1; possible D gene TRBD2, 6 bases. V was trimmed by 3 bases and J by 8 bases, leaving 17 bases between them. Germline lookup yields CDR1 GTSNPN and CDR2 SVGIG (reference sequence). The CDR3 is made up of 14 amino acids. The CDR3 region is CAWRKPPWRDEQFF. Written as DNA, the CDR3 is TGTGCCTGGAGAAAACCTCCCTGGAGGGATGAGCAGTTCTTC.

The chain is built from TRBV27 and TRBJ2-7; TRBD2 matches 9 bases. The ends lost 7 bases at V and 7 bases at J; junction bases unmatched: 11. This CDR3 comprises 14 residues. Germline lookup yields CDR1 MNHEY and CDR2 SMNVEV (reference sequence). The CDR3: CASNAGTSTQEQYF. CDR3 DNA: TGTGCCAGCAACGCCGGGACTAGCACACAGGAGCAGTACTTC.

This clonotype was detected ten times or more. This chain uses TRBV20-1 with TRBJ2-7, with no clear D. The CDR3 is made up of 12 amino acids. The V gene's germline CDR1 is DFQATT and CDR2 SNEGSKA (reference sequence). The CDR3 DNA reads TGCTCCCTCCAGGCATGGAGCTACGAGCAGTACTTC. Its translation is CSLQAWSYEQYF.

The chain employs TRBV5-4 and TRBJ2-5, with TRBD2 identical over 8 bases. The CDR3 runs to 19 residues. CDR1 and CDR2 (germline): SGHNT, YYREEE (reference sequence). Trimming removed 3 bases from V and 0 bases from J; junction bases left unmatched: 16. As DNA, the CDR3 is TGTGCCAGCAGCTCCCTATTGGGGCTAGCGGGTAGTTACCAAGAGACCCAGTACTTC. Translation: CASSSLLGLAGSYQETQYF.

This chain connects TRBV7-9 to TRBJ2-1; D is uncertain. The germline V and J ends were trimmed by 1 base and 4 bases, with 11 bases remaining between them. The V gene's germline CDR1 is SEHNR and CDR2 FQNEAQ (reference sequence). The CDR3 is 15 amino acids. CDR3: CASSLEANSYNEQFF. DNA of the CDR3: TGTGCCAGCAGCTTAGAAGCCAATAGTTACAATGAGCAGTTCTTC.

The chain links TRBV6-1 to TRBJ2-1; maybe TRBD2 (6 bases). CDR1 and CDR2 from the germline V gene are MNHNS and SASEGT. The CDR3 spans 13 residues. Trimming cost V 6 bases and J 9 bases, with 15 bases left between them. In DNA form, the CDR3 reads TGTGCCAGCAGGATGACTAGTTTCGGTGAGCAGTTCTTC. This translates into CASRMTSFGEQFF.

A remark on this clonotype: Germline is not matched at one junction end, which may reflect a read error. V is TRBV10-1 and J is TRBJ2-1; TRBD2 matches at 14 bases. The germline gives CDR1 WNHNN, CDR2 SYGVQD (reference sequence). CDR3 length equals 19 residues. The CDR3 DNA follows: TGCGCCAGCAGTTCCCGACTAGCGGGAGGGTCCAGATCCTACAATGAGCAGCTCTTC. Translation: CASSSRLAGGSRSYNEQLF.

The chain employs TRBV4-1 and TRBJ2-7, with 10 positions matching TRBD2. Per germline, CDR1 MGHRA and CDR2 YSYEKL. The CDR3 spans 15 residues. The V gene end was trimmed by 3 bases and the J gene end by 2 bases; junction bases not matched to a gene: 4. The CDR3 loop reads CASSHGLAEPYEQYF. In DNA, the CDR3 is TGCGCCAGCAGCCACGGACTAGCGGAACCCTACGAGCAGTACTTC.

The chain joins TRBV24-1 to TRBJ2-3; maybe TRBD2 (6 bases). From germline, CDR1 is KGHDR and CDR2 SFDVKD. This CDR3 has 16 residues. Deletions cut 7 bases from V and 4 bases from J, with 20 bases between. CDR3 nucleotide sequence: TGTGCCACCAGCTCTGGGGGGTTGGGTTTCTCAGATACGCAGTATTTT. Translation gives CATSSGGLGFSDTQYF.

In this sample, this clonotype turned up a few times. This chain joins TRBV11-2 and TRBJ2-5, with D possibly TRBD1 on 6 matching bases. Trimming took off 2 bases at V and 5 bases at J, with 18 bases between the two ends. The CDR3 spans 16 residues. Germline lookup yields CDR1 SGHAT and CDR2 FQNNGV. The CDR3 loop is CASSLWVQGRMETQYF. In DNA form, the CDR3 reads TGTGCCAGCAGCTTATGGGTCCAGGGGAGAATGGAGACCCAGTACTTC.

This clonotype turned up a few times. J is TRBJ2-1 and V is TRBV6-1; possible D gene TRBD1, 6 bases. This CDR3 has 14 residues. V was trimmed by 6 bases and J by 4 bases, leaving 13 bases between them. CDR1 is MNHNS and CDR2 is SASEGT in the germline V gene. The CDR3 sequence is CASRPADRYNEQFF. DNA for the CDR3: TGTGCCAGCAGGCCAGCGGACAGATACAATGAGCAGTTCTTC.